The clone carrying this TCR beta chain has a count of ten or more. V shed 8 bases and J 4 bases; nucleotides not matched to a gene: 11. The V gene's germline CDR1 is MDHEN and CDR2 SYDVKM. This CDR3 spans 16 amino acids. RNA transcripts provided the source from which TCR beta CDR3 regions were amplified. A set of HTBI primers served as the primers for a first-round RT-PCR of the TCR CDR3. TCRdb reprocessed the multiplex PCR reads via MiXCR and lists one record per CDR3 protein. The sample shows more than 550,000 distinct CDR3 sequences, 17% of them seen only once. Patients between 18 and 65 years old had hyperthyroidism, newly diagnosed and lasting under 2 months. The entry originates in a study of T cells in Graves' hyperthyroidism and ophthalmopathy.

The sequence was obtained from a man between 50 and 59 years old with Graves' hyperthyroidism. J is TRBJ2-5 and V is TRBV28, with 12 nucleotides matching TRBD2. Sequenced: blood. Written as DNA, the CDR3 is TGTGCCAGCGAGTCAAGCCTAGCGGGGGGGGGAGAGACCCAGTACTTC. The encoded protein is CASESSLAGGGETQYF. The complete variable domain, with remaining parts taken from reference TRBV28 and TRBJ2-5, reads DVKVTQSSRYLVKRTGEKVFLECVQDMDHENMFWYRQDPGLGLRLIYFSYDVKMKEKGDIPEGYSVSREKKERFSLILESASTNQTSMYLCASESSLAGGGETQYFGPGTRLLVL.